This record covers a single T cell receptor beta chain. This sample stems from a study of blood T cell repertoires in COVID-19. In the original analysis: Amplification of reference gene primers provided the estimated nucleated cell counts. TCRdb's copy holds only in-frame clones and misses some; the assay was immunoSEQ multiplex PCR. Clone size and the V and J calls come from that table; the DNA yielded D and trimming. The sample consists of about 400,000 clones, approximately 86% of them appearing once. Germline assignment: CDR1 PRHDT and CDR2 FYEKMQ (reference sequence). The CDR3 totals 13 residues. Trimming took off 1 base at V and 10 bases at J, with 11 bases between the two ends. Those enrolled in Seattle joined during active infection and were followed longitudinally afterward.

This sequence joins TRBV13 and TRBJ2-1, with a weak D call TRBD2 (6 bases). This clonotype was sampled from a woman aged 55-70 years with COVID-19, enrolled during active disease. Sequencing used peripheral blood. In DNA form, the CDR3 reads TGTGCCAGCAGCTTAGAGGGGCGGGGCGAGCAGTTCTTC. Translated, it gives CASSLEGRGEQFF.